This T cell receptor (beta chain) was identified during a study of CD8 T cells in Susac syndrome. Findings and caveats of the study: The authors acknowledged that their TCR sequencing and HLA analysis involved a relatively small number of individuals.

TCR beta sequencing was performed on blood CD8+ and CD4+ T cells. Negative isolation yielded CD4+ and CD8+ T cells, and FACS enriched TEMRA cells. Random hexamers primed reverse transcription of roughly 0.5 to 1 ug RNA. immunoSEQ multiplex PCR amplified TCR beta CDR3 across 54 Vbeta, 13 Jbeta. Via MiXCR, TCRdb re-called the immunoSEQ multiplex PCR reads, giving one row per CDR3 protein. The table lists 250,000 or so distinct CDR3 sequences, around 93% of them singletons. CDR3 length: 16 residues. The germline V gene encodes CDR1 DFQATT and CDR2 SNEGSKA (reference sequence). Losses at the gene ends were 0 bases for V and 3 bases for J; bases not matched to a gene: 5. Notes on this clonotype: Antigen specificity is unknown.

The chain joins TRBV20-1 to TRBJ2-4; 10 bases map to TRBD2. Source material: CD4+ T cells from PBMCs. This TCR was recovered from a human donor with multiple sclerosis. CDR3 amino acids: CSARDRASGGKNIQYF. The CDR3 nucleotides read TGCAGTGCTAGAGATAGGGCTAGCGGGGGCAAAAACATTCAGTACTTC.